The 16 T cell receptor beta chains in this list originate from one sample, sequenced in a study of OX40 agonist ivuxolimab in advanced cancers. Data came from immunoSEQ multiplex PCR; TCRdb stores just in-frame clones and leaves some out. The sample has 5,600 or so clones, approximately 82% seen once. This material consisted of CD4+ or CD8+ T cells sorted from blood, taken in a trial of the OX40 agonist ivuxolimab. The receptors originated from an adult with an advanced solid tumor such as melanoma, head and neck, liver or kidney cancer.

V gene TRBV4-1 combines with J gene TRBJ2-6; TRBD1 matches at 7 bases. CDR3 length equals 18 residues. Germline CDR1 MGHRA, CDR2 YSYEKL. Trimming at V came to 1 base and at J to 1 base, leaving 7 bases not matched to a gene. The CDR3 DNA reads as TGCGCCAGCAGCCAAGCACCGGGACAGCTGTCTGGGGCCAACGTCCTGACTTTC. It translates to CASSQAPGQLSGANVLTF.

This chain uses TRBV4-1 with TRBJ2-7; 14 bases align to TRBD2. The germline CDR1 and CDR2 sequences are MGHRA and YSYEKL. The V and J ends lost 4 bases and 1 base, in that order; junction bases with no gene match: 6. This CDR3 has 17 residues. This CDR3 reads CASSPGTSGGFSYEQYF. CDR3 DNA: TGCGCCAGCAGCCCCGGGACTAGCGGGGGCTTTTCCTACGAGCAGTACTTC.

The gene calls are TRBV2 and TRBJ2-2; D is unclear. The CDR3 is 11 residues long. Looked up from germline, CDR1 is SNHLY and CDR2 is FYNNEI. Trimming shortened V by 6 bases and J by 3 bases, and 2 bases separated the two germline ends. The CDR3, as DNA: TGTGCCAGCAGCGACACCGGGGAGCTGTTTTTT. Protein product: CASSDTGELFF. The variable domain in full, completed from reference TRBV2 and TRBJ2-2, reads EPEVTQTPSHQVTQMGQEVILRCVPISNHLYFYWYRQILGQKVEFLVSFYNNEISEKSEIFDDQFSVERPDGSNFTLKIRSTKLEDSAMYFCASSDTGELFFGEGSRLTVL.

The V and J genes are TRBV9 and TRBJ2-3; 8 bases align to TRBD2. The length of the CDR3 is 15 residues. The germline CDR1 and CDR2 sequences are SGDLS and YYNGEE. V trimming: 4 bases; J trimming: 5 bases; junction bases outside the gene matches: 9. CDR3 in DNA: TGTGCCAGCAGCTTTACGGGGACTAGGGGAGATACGCAGTATTTT. Amino acid sequence: CASSFTGTRGDTQYF. The variable domain in full, with the rest retrieved from reference TRBV9 and TRBJ2-3, is DSGVTQTPKHLITATGQRVTLRCSPRSGDLSVYWYQQSLDQGLQFLIQYYNGEERAKGNILERFSAQQFPDLHSELNLSSLELGDSALYFCASSFTGTRGDTQYFGPGTRLTVL.

The J gene is TRBJ2-7, the V gene TRBV7-2, with D unresolved. Trimming removed 5 bases at V and 6 bases at J, with 14 bases between. The germline CDR1 and CDR2 sequences are SGHTA and FQGNSA. The CDR3 is made up of 13 amino acids. DNA for the CDR3: TGTGCCAGCAGCCAATACGAGCGTGGCGAGCAGTACTTC. Translated, it gives CASSQYERGEQYF.

V usage is TRBV7-2 and J usage is TRBJ2-1, with 12 bases identical to TRBD2. CDR1 and CDR2 (germline): SGHTA, FQGNSA. The J segment lost 8 bases and the V segment lost 1 base, leaving 3 bases of the junction unmatched. This CDR3 region has 15 residues. As DNA, the CDR3 is TGTGCCAGCAGCTTAGGGGCTAGCGGGGGGGATGAGCAGTTCTTC. The encoded protein is CASSLGASGGDEQFF.

The chain has TRBV4-2 and TRBJ2-7; 13 bases agree with TRBD2. V trimming: 4 bases; J trimming: 6 bases; junction bases outside the gene matches: 9. Germline V gene sequence: CDR1 LGHNA, CDR2 YNFKEQ. This CDR3 has 16 residues. This chain's CDR3 is CASSPPGLAGSGEQYF. Written as DNA, the CDR3 is TGTGCCAGCAGCCCACCGGGACTAGCGGGGTCCGGCGAGCAGTACTTC.

The CDR3 is CASSPARYNEQFF. The DNA of the CDR3 is TGTGCCAGCAGCCCGGCTCGGTACAATGAGCAGTTCTTC. The chain combines TRBV13 with TRBJ2-1; the D is unclear. Trimming left V 5 bases short and J 4 bases short, with 9 bases between. The CDR3 totals 13 residues. Germline V gene lookup returns CDR1 PRHDT and CDR2 FYEKMQ (reference sequence). The variable domain in full, with the rest retrieved from reference TRBV13 and TRBJ2-1, is AAGVIQSPRHLIKEKRETATLKCYPIPRHDTVYWYQQGPGQDPQFLISFYEKMQSDKGSIPDRFSAQQFSDYHSELNMSSLELGDSALYFCASSPARYNEQFFGPGTRLTVL.

The chain links TRBV7-2 to TRBJ2-1, with unresolved D. Trimming pared 0 bases from V and 6 bases from J, leaving 12 bases between. Germline-derived CDR1 and CDR2 are SGHTA and FQGNSA. The CDR3 spans 15 residues. The CDR3 loop is CASSLAPPGFNEQFF. DNA for the CDR3: TGTGCCAGCAGCTTAGCCCCCCCTGGCTTCAATGAGCAGTTCTTC. The entire variable domain, with the rest obtained from reference TRBV7-2 and TRBJ2-1, is as follows: GAGVSQSPSNKVTEKGKDVELRCDPISGHTALYWYRQSLGQGLEFLIYFQGNSAPDKSGLPSDRFSAERTGGSVSTLTIQRTQQEDSAVYLCASSLAPPGFNEQFFGPGTRLTVL.

The chain is built from TRBV10-2 and TRBJ1-1; tentatively, D is TRBD1 (6 bases). The V end lost 6 bases, the J end lost 5 bases, and 7 bases lay between the germline ends. Germline CDR1 is WSHSY and CDR2 is SAAADI. The CDR3 has 11 amino acids. Here the CDR3 reads CASRQGTEAFF. CDR3 bases: TGCGCCAGCAGGCAGGGGACTGAAGCTTTCTTT.

V usage is TRBV4-3 and J usage is TRBJ1-2, with 7 bases that match TRBD1. V lost 0 bases and J lost 7; bases outside the gene matches: 14. Germline V gene sequence: CDR1 LGHNA, CDR2 YSLEER. This CDR3 contains 17 residues. CDR3 protein: CASSQDLETGFFSGYTF. CDR3 DNA sequence: TGCGCCAGCAGCCAAGATTTGGAGACAGGGTTTTTTAGTGGCTACACCTTC.

The chain employs TRBV4-3 and TRBJ1-5, with a tentative D call TRBD1 (6 bases). V was trimmed by 0 bases and J by 2 bases, leaving 11 bases between them. This CDR3 has 16 residues. CDR1 LGHNA and CDR2 YSLEER come from the germline V gene. The CDR3, as DNA: TGCGCCAGCAGCCAAGATATTTCAGGGGGCAATCAGCCCCAGCATTTT. It specifies CASSQDISGGNQPQHF.

The chain combines TRBV10-1 with TRBJ2-1; tentatively, D is TRBD1 (6 bases). The CDR3 is made up of 14 amino acids. Trimming removed 3 bases from V and 7 bases from J, with 13 bases in between. Germline loops: CDR1 WNHNN, CDR2 SYGVQD (reference sequence). The CDR3 protein is CASSESPGVNEQFF. DNA for the CDR3: TGCGCCAGCAGTGAATCTCCAGGGGTGAATGAGCAGTTCTTC.

The chain uses TRBV7-9 and TRBJ2-6; D remains ambiguous. The CDR3 loop spans 14 amino acids. V lost 2 bases and J 2 bases, leaving 4 bases between the germline ends. In germline, CDR1 is SEHNR, CDR2 FQNEAQ (reference sequence). In DNA, the CDR3 is TGTGCCAGCAGCTTAAGACCTGGGGCCAACGTCCTGACTTTC. It is translated as CASSLRPGANVLTF. Looking up the rest from reference TRBV7-9 and TRBJ2-6 gives the full variable domain: DTGVSQNPRHKITKRGQNVTFRCDPISEHNRLYWYRQTLGQGPEFLTYFQNEAQLEKSRLLSDRFSAERPKGSFSTLEIQRTEQGDSAMYLCASSLRPGANVLTFGAGSRLTVL.

CDR3 nucleotides: TGCGCCAGCAGCCCGACAGGGGGGCTGCAAGGCTACACCTTC. The encoded protein is CASSPTGGLQGYTF. This sequence joins TRBV4-3 and TRBJ1-2; 9 positions agree with TRBD1. The CDR3 totals 14 residues. In germline, CDR1 is LGHNA, CDR2 YSLEER. V was clipped by 4 bases and J by 8 bases; unmatched bases: 8.

The chain uses TRBV6-6 and TRBJ1-5; 7 bases line up with TRBD1. The germline V gene encodes CDR1 MNHNY and CDR2 SVGAGI (reference sequence). The V gene end was trimmed by 10 bases and the J gene end by 2 bases; junction bases not matched to a gene: 11. This CDR3 is built from 15 residues. The CDR3 sequence: CATTSGGSGNQPQHF. The CDR3 nucleotides are TGTGCCACCACGTCAGGGGGATCTGGCAATCAGCCCCAGCATTTT.